These T cell receptor beta chains were read from a single sample in a study of immune evolution from preneoplasia to lung adenocarcinoma. Profiled with immunoSEQ multiplex PCR; TCRdb holds only in-frame clones, not every one. The profile covers 6,200 or so clones, with 60% to 80% appearing a single time and over 2.5% taken by the ten largest. The specimen sequenced was FFPE minimally invasive lung adenocarcinoma tissue. These receptors originate from a person aged 55-80 years with lung adenocarcinoma. CDR3s include the opening cysteine and the closing phenylalanine or tryptophan. The order of the fields is J gene, clone size, V gene, D gene, CDR3 protein, CDR3 DNA. D genes are given only for firm matches. The size entry is marked missing in some rows and otherwise reads once, few, many or a size class.

J gene: TRBJ2-1; clone size: -; V gene: TRBV10-1; D gene: -; CDR3 protein: CASSQSNEQFF; CDR3 DNA: TGCGCCAGCAGTCAAAGCAATGAGCAGTTCTTC
J gene: TRBJ2-1; clone size: -; V gene: TRBV5-1; D gene: TRBD2; CDR3 protein: CASSYRGLVLNNEQFF; CDR3 DNA: TGCGCCAGCAGCTATAGAGGACTAGTTCTTAACAATGAGCAGTTCTTC
J gene: TRBJ1-2; clone size: -; V gene: TRBV29-1; D gene: TRBD1; CDR3 protein: CSVGAPGQVSLGYTF; CDR3 DNA: TGCAGCGTTGGGGCTCCGGGACAGGTTTCACTTGGCTACACCTTC
J gene: TRBJ2-1; clone size: -; V gene: TRBV7-2; D gene: TRBD1; CDR3 protein: CASSTGQYNEQFF; CDR3 DNA: TGTGCCAGCAGCACGGGACAGTACAATGAGCAGTTCTTC
J gene: TRBJ1-2; clone size: -; V gene: TRBV10-3; D gene: -; CDR3 protein: CASRGNDYGYTF; CDR3 DNA: TGTGCCTCCCGGGGGAATGACTATGGCTACACCTTC
J gene: TRBJ2-2; clone size: -; V gene: TRBV29-1; D gene: -; CDR3 protein: CSEISLGELFF; CDR3 DNA: TGCAGCGAGATCTCCCTTGGGGAGCTGTTTTTT
J gene: TRBJ2-1; clone size: few; V gene: TRBV7-2; D gene: TRBD2; CDR3 protein: CASSFYRAAGANEQFF; CDR3 DNA: TGTGCCAGCAGCTTTTATCGTGCAGCGGGAGCAAATGAGCAGTTCTTC
J gene: TRBJ1-5; clone size: -; V gene: TRBV5-6; D gene: -; CDR3 protein: CASSLALYQPQHF; CDR3 DNA: TGTGCCAGCAGCTTGGCCCTTTATCAGCCCCAGCATTTT
J gene: TRBJ1-1; clone size: -; V gene: TRBV9; D gene: -; CDR3 protein: CASSVGPGAKTEAFF; CDR3 DNA: TGTGCCAGCAGCGTAGGTCCGGGGGCGAAAACTGAAGCTTTCTTT
J gene: TRBJ2-1; clone size: -; V gene: TRBV19; D gene: TRBD2; CDR3 protein: CASASGSGSYNEQFF; CDR3 DNA: TGTGCCAGTGCTAGCGGGAGTGGGTCCTACAATGAGCAGTTCTTC
J gene: TRBJ2-1; clone size: once; V gene: TRBV6-5; D gene: -; CDR3 protein: CASSSRGYEQFF; CDR3 DNA: TGTGCCAGCAGTTCGCGAGGGTATGAGCAGTTCTTC
J gene: TRBJ1-2; clone size: -; V gene: TRBV30; D gene: -; CDR3 protein: CAWSGAGSFYGYTF; CDR3 DNA: TGTGCCTGGAGTGGGGCAGGGAGCTTCTATGGCTACACCTTC
J gene: TRBJ1-2; clone size: -; V gene: TRBV5-1; D gene: -; CDR3 protein: CASSLRQSFYGYTF; CDR3 DNA: TGCGCCAGCAGCTTGAGACAGTCTTTCTATGGCTACACCTTC
J gene: TRBJ1-1; clone size: -; V gene: TRBV6-8; D gene: TRBD1; CDR3 protein: CASSYYGTGKNTEAFF; CDR3 DNA: TGTGCCAGCAGTTACTACGGGACAGGGAAGAACACTGAAGCTTTCTTT
J gene: TRBJ2-2; clone size: -; V gene: TRBV4-3; D gene: -; CDR3 protein: CASSQDLGGLDGELFF; CDR3 DNA: TGCGCCAGCAGCCAAGATTTGGGGGGGCTGGACGGGGAGCTGTTTTTT
J gene: TRBJ2-2; clone size: -; V gene: TRBV6-1; D gene: -; CDR3 protein: CASSEGTWVGLGTGELFF; CDR3 DNA: TGTGCCAGCAGTGAAGGGACTTGGGTTGGGTTGGGTACCGGGGAGCTGTTTTTT
J gene: TRBJ2-1; clone size: -; V gene: TRBV29-1; D gene: -; CDR3 protein: CSVRYSYGEQFF; CDR3 DNA: TGCAGCGTGCGGTACTCCTACGGGGAGCAGTTCTTC
J gene: TRBJ1-6; clone size: few; V gene: TRBV5-1; D gene: TRBD1; CDR3 protein: CASSLDLQTGSVGSPLHF; CDR3 DNA: TGCGCCAGCAGCTTGGATTTGCAGACAGGGTCTGTGGGTTCACCCCTCCACTTT
J gene: TRBJ2-5; clone size: few; V gene: TRBV28; D gene: -; CDR3 protein: CASIPRRGADQTQYF; CDR3 DNA: TGTGCCAGCATCCCCAGGAGGGGCGCAGATCAGACCCAGTACTTC
J gene: TRBJ2-7; clone size: once; V gene: TRBV2; D gene: -; CDR3 protein: CATRTDSYEQYF; CDR3 DNA: TGTGCCACCAGGACAGACTCCTACGAGCAGTACTTC
J gene: TRBJ2-1; clone size: -; V gene: TRBV9; D gene: TRBD2; CDR3 protein: CASQGTRIHEQFF; CDR3 DNA: TGTGCCAGTCAAGGGACTAGGATTCATGAGCAGTTCTTC
J gene: TRBJ2-7; clone size: -; V gene: TRBV19; D gene: -; CDR3 protein: CASGPGTYEQYF; CDR3 DNA: TGTGCCAGTGGTCCAGGAACCTACGAGCAGTACTTC
J gene: TRBJ1-1; clone size: -; V gene: TRBV18; D gene: -; CDR3 protein: CASSPGMNTEAFF; CDR3 DNA: TGTGCCAGCTCACCAGGAATGAACACTGAAGCTTTCTTT
J gene: TRBJ1-2; clone size: -; V gene: TRBV28; D gene: -; CDR3 protein: CASSSAQGFDGYTF; CDR3 DNA: TGTGCCAGCAGTTCCGCGCAGGGTTTTGATGGCTACACCTTC
J gene: TRBJ1-2; clone size: -; V gene: TRBV28; D gene: TRBD1; CDR3 protein: CASRPGGGDGYTF; CDR3 DNA: TGTGCCAGCAGACCTGGAGGGGGCGATGGCTACACCTTC
J gene: TRBJ2-1; clone size: few; V gene: TRBV7-3; D gene: -; CDR3 protein: CASSSSGAMNEQFF; CDR3 DNA: TGTGCCAGCAGCTCGTCCGGAGCGATGAATGAGCAGTTCTTC
J gene: TRBJ2-1; clone size: -; V gene: TRBV5-1; D gene: -; CDR3 protein: CASSLGQTNEQFF; CDR3 DNA: TGCGCCAGCAGCTTAGGACAGACCAATGAGCAGTTCTTC
J gene: TRBJ2-3; clone size: -; V gene: TRBV7-3; D gene: TRBD2; CDR3 protein: CASRLTSGGTDTQYF; CDR3 DNA: TGTGCCAGCAGACTGACTAGCGGGGGAACAGATACGCAGTATTTT
J gene: TRBJ2-3; clone size: few; V gene: TRBV11-3; D gene: -; CDR3 protein: CASSHLPGLATSTDTQYF; CDR3 DNA: TGTGCCAGCAGCCACCTCCCTGGTCTAGCCACAAGCACAGATACGCAGTATTTT
J gene: TRBJ2-1; clone size: -; V gene: TRBV15; D gene: -; CDR3 protein: CATSRVSAESYNEQFF; CDR3 DNA: TGTGCCACCAGCAGAGTTTCAGCGGAATCCTACAATGAGCAGTTCTTC
J gene: TRBJ2-7; clone size: -; V gene: TRBV30; D gene: TRBD1; CDR3 protein: CACSPRGYEQYF; CDR3 DNA: TGTGCCTGCAGTCCCAGGGGGTACGAGCAGTACTTC
J gene: TRBJ1-5; clone size: -; V gene: TRBV6-1; D gene: -; CDR3 protein: CASSEAMADQPQHF; CDR3 DNA: TGTGCCAGCAGTGAAGCGATGGCGGATCAGCCCCAGCATTTT
J gene: TRBJ2-1; clone size: -; V gene: TRBV7-9; D gene: TRBD2; CDR3 protein: CASSPRRSSGGYNEQFF; CDR3 DNA: TGTGCCAGCAGCCCACGTCGGAGTAGCGGGGGATACAATGAGCAGTTCTTC
J gene: TRBJ1-4; clone size: once; V gene: TRBV5-1; D gene: -; CDR3 protein: CASSYGGAATNEKLFF; CDR3 DNA: TGCGCCAGCAGCTACGGGGGGGCAGCAACTAATGAAAAACTGTTTTTT
J gene: TRBJ2-3; clone size: -; V gene: TRBV11-3; D gene: -; CDR3 protein: CASSFRALASTDTQYF; CDR3 DNA: TGTGCCAGCAGCTTTAGGGCGCTTGCTAGCACAGATACGCAGTATTTT
J gene: TRBJ1-4; clone size: -; V gene: TRBV4-3; D gene: -; CDR3 protein: CASSQSLGLGEKLFF; CDR3 DNA: TGCGCCAGCAGCCAAAGTCTGGGCTTAGGTGAAAAACTGTTTTTT
J gene: TRBJ2-7; clone size: -; V gene: TRBV18; D gene: TRBD1; CDR3 protein: CASSRTGTGGYEQYF; CDR3 DNA: TGTGCCAGCTCACGGACCGGGACAGGGGGTTACGAGCAGTACTTC
J gene: TRBJ1-6; clone size: -; V gene: TRBV14; D gene: -; CDR3 protein: CASSQDLGHSSLHF; CDR3 DNA: TGTGCCAGCAGCCAAGATCTGGGGCACTCATCCCTCCACTTT
J gene: TRBJ1-5; clone size: -; V gene: TRBV6-5; D gene: -; CDR3 protein: CASSYTRDISQPQHF; CDR3 DNA: TGTGCCAGCAGTTACACCCGGGACATCTCTCAGCCCCAGCATTTT
J gene: TRBJ1-1; clone size: -; V gene: TRBV6-5; D gene: -; CDR3 protein: CASSGPGQRNTEAFF; CDR3 DNA: TGTGCCAGCAGTGGACCGGGGCAACGAAACACTGAAGCTTTCTTT
J gene: TRBJ1-5; clone size: -; V gene: TRBV2; D gene: -; CDR3 protein: CASSGRFNQPQHF; CDR3 DNA: TGTGCCAGCAGTGGCAGGTTCAATCAGCCCCAGCATTTT
J gene: TRBJ2-7; clone size: -; V gene: TRBV7-2; D gene: -; CDR3 protein: CASVPGGSSYEQYF; CDR3 DNA: TGTGCCAGCGTACCCGGGGGCAGCTCCTACGAGCAGTACTTC
J gene: TRBJ2-7; clone size: -; V gene: TRBV2; D gene: -; CDR3 protein: CASSDGASYEQYF; CDR3 DNA: TGTGCCAGCAGTGACGGGGCCTCCTACGAGCAGTACTTC
J gene: TRBJ2-3; clone size: once; V gene: TRBV5-8; D gene: -; CDR3 protein: CASSGGPGSTDTQYF; CDR3 DNA: TGTGCCAGCAGCGGGGGGCCAGGGAGCACAGATACGCAGTATTTT
J gene: TRBJ1-5; clone size: -; V gene: TRBV21-1; D gene: -; CDR3 protein: CASSKSDGGNQPQHF; CDR3 DNA: TGTGCCAGCAGCAAATCCGATGGGGGCAATCAGCCCCAGCATTTT
J gene: TRBJ1-6; clone size: -; V gene: TRBV28; D gene: TRBD1; CDR3 protein: CASSKRQGANSPLHF; CDR3 DNA: TGTGCCAGCAGTAAACGACAGGGGGCGAATTCACCCCTCCACTTT
J gene: TRBJ2-1; clone size: -; V gene: TRBV27; D gene: TRBD2; CDR3 protein: CASSAGTSIYNEQFF; CDR3 DNA: TGTGCCAGCAGCGCCGGGACTAGTATCTACAATGAGCAGTTCTTC
J gene: TRBJ1-3; clone size: -; V gene: TRBV18; D gene: -; CDR3 protein: CATSDPQASGNTIYF; CDR3 DNA: TGTGCCACCTCCGACCCCCAGGCCTCTGGAAACACCATATATTTT
J gene: TRBJ2-7; clone size: -; V gene: TRBV19; D gene: TRBD2; CDR3 protein: CASGTTNSYEQYF; CDR3 DNA: TGTGCCAGCGGGACTACTAACTCCTACGAGCAGTACTTC
J gene: TRBJ1-3; clone size: -; V gene: TRBV11-3; D gene: -; CDR3 protein: CASSPVPFGNTIYF; CDR3 DNA: TGTGCCAGCAGCCCGGTTCCCTTTGGAAACACCATATATTTT
J gene: TRBJ2-5; clone size: -; V gene: TRBV11-2; D gene: -; CDR3 protein: CASSPRGGTGETQYF; CDR3 DNA: TGTGCCAGCAGCCCGCGTGGTGGGACTGGCGAGACCCAGTACTTC